This T cell receptor beta chain was captured in a study of circulating and synovial CD4+ cells in juvenile arthritis. Findings and caveats of the study: CPL and bulk CD4 samples differed at least tenfold in T cell genomes. Vbeta family usage analysis did not detect the pathogenic-like versus bulk difference.

Here immunoSEQ multiplex PCR was the method, and the copy in TCRdb shows in-frame clones only, minus some. This sample carries about 33,000 clones, about 95% of them seen once, and the ten largest clones take around 0.17%. With regard to this clone: Its cognate antigen is unknown.

Per germline, CDR1 SGDLS and CDR2 YYNGEE. V lost 9 bases and J 9 bases, leaving 25 bases between the germline ends. The CDR3 totals 15 residues. The clonotype originates from a human donor with juvenile idiopathic arthritis. The specimen was CD4+ T cells from blood. The rearrangement uses TRBV9 and TRBJ1-5; perhaps TRBD1 as D (6 bases). The CDR3 loop is CATYSTGRGDGPQHF. In DNA form, the CDR3 reads TGTGCCACCTACTCTACAGGGAGGGGGGATGGGCCCCAGCATTTT.